This T cell receptor beta chain was sequenced for a study of shared T cell receptors in the human thymus. Sequencing was performed with immunoSEQ multiplex PCR; in TCRdb, only in-frame clones are kept and a portion is missing. The sample has hundreds of thousands of clones, approximately 87% seen once; the top ten hold roughly 0.0094%. Notes on this clone: At the DNA level, this CDR3 is encoded by other sequences in the same sample as well.

The germline CDR1 and CDR2 sequences are SGHRS and YFSETQ. There are 15 residues in the CDR3. Trimming pared 0 bases from V and 4 bases from J, leaving 11 bases between. The same data also contributed to another study, on human thymus T cells. Turning to that study: Serving as donors were healthy Finnish infants, each of whom was having open corrective surgery for congenital heart defects. Resected material from corrective heart surgery provided the thymus tissue analysed. Related studies noted strongly shared thymic repertoires across unrelated people.

The TCR was taken from a boy in the first two years of life with a congenital heart defect. This sequence joins TRBV5-1 and TRBJ1-5, with a possible D match to TRBD1 (5 bases). What was sequenced was thymocytes. The CDR3 region is CASSLAGGLNQPQHF. In DNA, the CDR3 is TGCGCCAGCAGCTTGGCCGGGGGATTGAATCAGCCCCAGCATTTT.